The clone carrying this T cell receptor (beta chain) was picked up one time. The data derive from a study of T cell changes during pregnancy in multiple sclerosis. This CDR3 has 13 residues. Germline values: CDR1 LGHNA, CDR2 YNFKEQ. V lost 4 bases to trimming and J lost 8 bases, with 14 bases between them. The data were produced by immunoSEQ multiplex PCR, yet TCRdb's version contains in-frame clones alone and is incomplete. The table lists some 28,000 clones, approximately 90% of them singletons. The chain combines TRBV4-2 with TRBJ1-2; D remains unclear. The sample consisted of CD4+ T cells from peripheral blood mononuclear cells, taken in the first trimester of pregnancy. The source of this sequence is a female donor with multiple sclerosis, enrolled in a pregnancy study. CDR3 DNA sequence: TGTGCCAGCAGCCTTCTTACGACCGGGGGCTACACCTTC. As protein: CASSLLTTGGYTF.